A selection of T cell receptor beta chains follows, all from one sample in a study of naive and memory T cell subsets. TCRdb reprocessed the UMI-ligation and nested PCR reads with MiXCR, giving one entry per CDR3 protein. This sample carries 90,000 to 120,000 distinct CDR3 sequences, more than 14% of them seen once, and the ten largest clones take roughly 2.8%. The material sequenced was naive CD8+ T cells from blood. Receptors were obtained from a human donor in good health. Both conserved end residues are part of each CDR3. Fields, in order: CDR3 protein, CDR3 DNA, V gene, J gene, clone size, CDR3 length, D gene. D genes are given only for firm matches. Clone size, where shown, is once, few, many, or a class for clones that have expanded.

CDR3 protein: CASSFRLSRANTGELFF; CDR3 DNA: TGTGCCAGCAGCTTCAGGCTATCCAGGGCGAACACCGGGGAGCTGTTTTTT; V gene: TRBV5-6; J gene: TRBJ2-2; clone size: -; CDR3 length: 17; D gene: -
CDR3 protein: CAISRANEQFF; CDR3 DNA: TGTGCCATCAGCCGGGCCAATGAGCAGTTCTTC; V gene: TRBV10-3; J gene: TRBJ2-1; clone size: -; CDR3 length: 11; D gene: -
CDR3 protein: CSVTSPDSTDTQYF; CDR3 DNA: TGCAGTGTCACCTCCCCCGACAGCACAGATACGCAGTATTTT; V gene: TRBV20-1; J gene: TRBJ2-3; clone size: many; CDR3 length: 14; D gene: -
CDR3 protein: CASSLDPGLRAHEQYF; CDR3 DNA: TGTGCCAGCAGCTTAGATCCGGGACTCCGGGCCCACGAGCAGTACTTC; V gene: TRBV11-2; J gene: TRBJ2-7; clone size: -; CDR3 length: 16; D gene: -
CDR3 protein: CASSQEWTGGQPQHF; CDR3 DNA: TGCGCCAGCAGCCAAGAGTGGACAGGGGGCCAGCCCCAGCATTTT; V gene: TRBV4-3; J gene: TRBJ1-5; clone size: -; CDR3 length: 15; D gene: TRBD1
CDR3 protein: CASSQDGYGQGEGNTEAFF; CDR3 DNA: TGCGCCAGCAGCCAAGATGGCTACGGACAGGGTGAAGGAAACACTGAAGCTTTCTTT; V gene: TRBV4-3; J gene: TRBJ1-1; clone size: many; CDR3 length: 19; D gene: TRBD1
CDR3 protein: CASSETTYEQYF; CDR3 DNA: TGTGCCAGCTCCGAAACTACCTACGAGCAGTACTTC; V gene: TRBV7-9; J gene: TRBJ2-7; clone size: many; CDR3 length: 12; D gene: -
CDR3 protein: CASSLEDYEQYF; CDR3 DNA: TGTGCCAGCAGCTTAGAAGACTACGAGCAGTACTTC; V gene: TRBV11-3; J gene: TRBJ2-7; clone size: -; CDR3 length: 12; D gene: -
CDR3 protein: CASTITGDSNQPQHF; CDR3 DNA: TGTGCCAGCACCATAACGGGAGATAGCAATCAGCCCCAGCATTTT; V gene: TRBV28; J gene: TRBJ1-5; clone size: -; CDR3 length: 15; D gene: -
CDR3 protein: CASSQDEGWDGNEQFF; CDR3 DNA: TGTGCCAGCAGCCAAGATGAGGGATGGGATGGGAATGAGCAGTTCTTC; V gene: TRBV3-1; J gene: TRBJ2-1; clone size: -; CDR3 length: 16; D gene: -
CDR3 protein: CASSFLVYEQFF; CDR3 DNA: TGTGCCAGCAGCTTTTTGGTCTATGAGCAGTTCTTC; V gene: TRBV7-2; J gene: TRBJ2-1; clone size: -; CDR3 length: 12; D gene: -
CDR3 protein: CASCRSADTQYF; CDR3 DNA: TGTGCCAGTTGCAGGTCCGCAGATACGCAGTATTTT; V gene: TRBV12-3/TRBV12-4; J gene: TRBJ2-3; clone size: -; CDR3 length: 12; D gene: -
CDR3 protein: CASSTGNNSPLHF; CDR3 DNA: TGTGCCAGCAGCACAGGGAATAATTCACCCCTCCACTTT; V gene: TRBV11-2; J gene: TRBJ1-6; clone size: few; CDR3 length: 13; D gene: -
CDR3 protein: CASTLRSGVTDGYTF; CDR3 DNA: TGTGCCAGCACACTACGATCAGGGGTTACGGATGGCTACACCTTC; V gene: TRBV6-6; J gene: TRBJ1-2; clone size: -; CDR3 length: 15; D gene: -
CDR3 protein: CSVESPPPGELFF; CDR3 DNA: TGCAGCGTTGAATCGCCTCCTCCCGGGGAGCTGTTTTTT; V gene: TRBV29-1; J gene: TRBJ2-2; clone size: -; CDR3 length: 13; D gene: -
CDR3 protein: CASSPEGGHHEQYF; CDR3 DNA: TGCGCCAGCAGCCCCGAAGGGGGCCACCACGAGCAGTACTTC; V gene: TRBV5-1; J gene: TRBJ2-7; clone size: -; CDR3 length: 14; D gene: TRBD1
CDR3 protein: CSVVQMGDPAYEQYF; CDR3 DNA: TGCAGCGTAGTCCAAATGGGGGACCCAGCCTACGAGCAGTACTTC; V gene: TRBV29-1; J gene: TRBJ2-7; clone size: -; CDR3 length: 15; D gene: -
CDR3 protein: CASSHEGGLTGELFF; CDR3 DNA: TGTGCCAGCAGCCACGAAGGGGGGCTCACCGGGGAGCTGTTTTTT; V gene: TRBV7-9; J gene: TRBJ2-2; clone size: -; CDR3 length: 15; D gene: -
CDR3 protein: CASSTGLATDTQYF; CDR3 DNA: TGTGCCAGCAGCACGGGACTAGCGACAGATACGCAGTATTTT; V gene: TRBV5-4; J gene: TRBJ2-3; clone size: -; CDR3 length: 14; D gene: TRBD2
CDR3 protein: CSARGRDRESNQPQHF; CDR3 DNA: TGCAGTGCTAGAGGGCGGGACAGGGAAAGCAATCAGCCCCAGCATTTT; V gene: TRBV20-1; J gene: TRBJ1-5; clone size: few; CDR3 length: 16; D gene: TRBD1
CDR3 protein: CSAPFEGGYNEQFF; CDR3 DNA: TGCAGTGCTCCTTTTGAGGGGGGATACAATGAGCAGTTCTTC; V gene: TRBV20-1; J gene: TRBJ2-1; clone size: many; CDR3 length: 14; D gene: -
CDR3 protein: CASRDRRLVGRETYNEQFF; CDR3 DNA: TGTGCCAGCAGGGACAGACGTTTAGTGGGGCGGGAAACATACAATGAGCAGTTCTTC; V gene: TRBV27; J gene: TRBJ2-1; clone size: -; CDR3 length: 19; D gene: -
CDR3 protein: CASSEVWDGNTEAFF; CDR3 DNA: TGTGCCAGCAGTGAAGTTTGGGACGGGAACACTGAAGCTTTCTTT; V gene: TRBV2; J gene: TRBJ1-1; clone size: many; CDR3 length: 15; D gene: -